The 12 T cell receptor beta chains below come from one sample, sequenced in a study of blood T cell repertoires in COVID-19 (dated by TCRdb to between 2020 and 2021). Library generation was performed with the immunoSEQ multiplex PCR assay. TCRdb took this table from immuneACCESS and kept in-frame rearrangements with V and J called. Such tables lack part of the clones; where checked against another copy, unresolved V genes explain under half of the gap, and the rest is unexplained. The sample contains 120,000 to 150,000 clones, more than 75% of them found a single time. The ten top clones hold 8.6% of the sample. Sequences were obtained from peripheral blood. The receptor set was obtained from a woman between 50 and 59 years old with active or convalescent COVID-19.

This clone was recorded a few times. The rearrangement joins TRBV7-3 to TRBJ1-1, with D perhaps matching TRBD1 (6 bases). The CDR3 runs to 15 residues. CDR1 and CDR2 from the germline V gene are SGHTA and FQGTGA. V lost 2 bases and J 5 bases, leaving 15 bases between the germline ends. This chain's CDR3 is CASSLSSTGRTEAFF. The CDR3 nucleotides read TGTGCCAGCAGCTTATCGAGTACAGGGCGGACTGAAGCTTTCTTT.

The V and J genes are TRBV3-1 (or the pseudogene TRBV3-2) and TRBJ2-3; TRBD2 matches at 9 bases. Per the germline V gene, CDR1 is LGHDT and CDR2 is YNNKEL (reference sequence). The trim removed 0 bases at V and 5 bases at J, leaving 12 bases unmatched. This CDR3 is 18 amino acids long. Here the CDR3 reads CASSQDPSVAGELDTQYF. The CDR3 DNA is TGTGCCAGCAGCCAAGATCCTAGTGTAGCGGGAGAATTAGATACGCAGTATTTT.

The gene calls are TRBV15 and TRBJ1-1, with a weak D call TRBD1 (6 bases). This CDR3 is built from 14 residues. Germline assignment: CDR1 LNHNV and CDR2 YYDKDF (reference sequence). Between the trimmed V and J ends, which lost 0 bases and 4 bases, there was a span of 9 bases. CDR3 bases: TGTGCCACCAGCAGAGATCAGGGGCTCACTGAAGCTTTCTTT. Encoded protein: CATSRDQGLTEAFF. Together with reference TRBV15 and TRBJ1-1, the CDR3 gives the full variable domain: DAMVIQNPRYQVTQFGKPVTLSCSQTLNHNVMYWYQQKSSQAPKLLFHYYDKDFNNEADTPDNFQSRRPNTSFCFLDIRSPGLGDTAMYLCATSRDQGLTEAFFGQGTRLTVV.

This clone was counted between two and nine times. The gene calls are TRBV30 and TRBJ2-7, with 9 bases aligning to TRBD2. This CDR3 contains 12 residues. The J segment lost 7 bases and the V segment lost 2 bases, leaving 3 bases of the junction unmatched. Germline CDR1 reads GTSNPN; CDR2 reads SVGIG (reference sequence). CDR3 region: CAWSPSGREQYF. The CDR3 nucleotides read TGTGCCTGGAGTCCAAGCGGGAGGGAGCAGTACTTC.

This rearrangement joins TRBV19 to TRBJ1-1, with 8 bases lining up with TRBD1. Per germline, CDR1 LNHDA and CDR2 SQIVND (reference sequence). The CDR3 is made up of 14 amino acids. V lost 5 bases to trimming and J lost 3 bases; unmatched junction nucleotides: 5. The CDR3 DNA follows: TGTGCCAGTAGTGCCCACAGGGGGGACACTGAAGCTTTCTTT. Residues: CASSAHRGDTEAFF. Full variable domain (outside the CDR3, taken from reference TRBV19 and TRBJ1-1): DGGITQSPKYLFRKEGQNVTLSCEQNLNHDAMYWYRQDPGQGLRLIYYSQIVNDFQKGDIAEGYSVSREKKESFPLTVTSAQKNPTAFYLCASSAHRGDTEAFFGQGTRLTVV.

The chain recombines TRBV15 with TRBJ2-7, with 8 bases matching TRBD2. The germline V gene has CDR1 LNHNV and CDR2 YYDKDF (reference sequence). This CDR3 has 16 amino acids. Trimming removed 5 bases from V and 1 base from J; junction bases left unmatched: 10. The CDR3 loop is CATSGRLSGSSYEQYF. The CDR3 DNA sequence: TGTGCCACCAGCGGCCGACTGAGCGGGAGTTCCTACGAGCAGTACTTC. Complete variable domain (other parts from reference TRBV15 and TRBJ2-7): DAMVIQNPRYQVTQFGKPVTLSCSQTLNHNVMYWYQQKSSQAPKLLFHYYDKDFNNEADTPDNFQSRRPNTSFCFLDIRSPGLGDTAMYLCATSGRLSGSSYEQYFGPGTRLTVT.

This chain's CDR3 is CSVVSLWGELYNEQFF. The CDR3 DNA is TGCAGCGTTGTGAGTCTGTGGGGGGAGTTGTACAATGAGCAGTTCTTC. The rearrangement links TRBV29-1 to TRBJ2-1; D possibly corresponds to TRBD2 (6 bases). Trimming cost V 4 bases and J 4 bases, with 20 bases left between them. CDR1 and CDR2 (germline): SQVTM, ANQGSEA. This CDR3 is 16 amino acids long.

This clone turned up a few times. V and J are TRBV15 and TRBJ1-5; maybe TRBD1 (5 bases). The CDR3 loop spans 17 amino acids. From germline, CDR1 is LNHNV and CDR2 YYDKDF (reference sequence). Trimming stripped 3 bases from V and 0 bases from J, with 15 bases between. The CDR3 here is CATSSDQGLRSNQPQHF. CDR3 DNA: TGTGCCACCAGCAGCGATCAGGGACTCCGTAGCAATCAGCCCCAGCATTTT.

The genes are TRBV5-1 and TRBJ2-7; the match to TRBD2 covers 9 bases. V lost 2 bases, J lost 6 bases, and 6 bases stayed unmatched. The germline V gene has CDR1 SGHRS and CDR2 YFSETQ. The CDR3 sequence is 14 residues long. The CDR3 spells CASSFAGGQVEQYF. The CDR3 coding sequence is TGCGCCAGCAGCTTTGCGGGGGGGCAAGTCGAGCAGTACTTC.

This rearrangement joins TRBV4-3 to TRBJ2-1; D is uncertain. Germline CDR1 reads LGHNA; CDR2 reads YSLEER. Between the trimmed V and J ends, which lost 0 bases and 0 bases, there was a span of 9 bases. The CDR3 loop spans 16 amino acids. The CDR3 nucleotides read TGCGCCAGCAGCCAAGATTCGACATTCTCCTACAATGAGCAGTTCTTC. It is translated as CASSQDSTFSYNEQFF.

The chain is built from TRBV11-2 and TRBJ1-1; the D is unclear. The germline V gene encodes CDR1 SGHAT and CDR2 FQNNGV. This CDR3 comprises 15 residues. Trimming took 1 base from V and 1 from J, leaving 10 bases between them. CDR3 nucleotide sequence: TGTGCCAGCAGCTTAGTTCGGGTTGGGAACACTGAAGCTTTCTTT. It specifies CASSLVRVGNTEAFF.

This chain connects TRBV11-2 to TRBJ1-6, with TRBD1 matching over 7 bases. This CDR3 region has 13 residues. CDR1 is SGHAT and CDR2 is FQNNGV in the germline V gene. The junction had 3 bases not matched to a gene; V was cut back by 3 bases and J by 10 bases. The CDR3 sequence is CASSLDRSSPLHF. Written as DNA, the CDR3 is TGTGCCAGCAGCTTGGACAGGTCGTCACCCCTCCACTTT.